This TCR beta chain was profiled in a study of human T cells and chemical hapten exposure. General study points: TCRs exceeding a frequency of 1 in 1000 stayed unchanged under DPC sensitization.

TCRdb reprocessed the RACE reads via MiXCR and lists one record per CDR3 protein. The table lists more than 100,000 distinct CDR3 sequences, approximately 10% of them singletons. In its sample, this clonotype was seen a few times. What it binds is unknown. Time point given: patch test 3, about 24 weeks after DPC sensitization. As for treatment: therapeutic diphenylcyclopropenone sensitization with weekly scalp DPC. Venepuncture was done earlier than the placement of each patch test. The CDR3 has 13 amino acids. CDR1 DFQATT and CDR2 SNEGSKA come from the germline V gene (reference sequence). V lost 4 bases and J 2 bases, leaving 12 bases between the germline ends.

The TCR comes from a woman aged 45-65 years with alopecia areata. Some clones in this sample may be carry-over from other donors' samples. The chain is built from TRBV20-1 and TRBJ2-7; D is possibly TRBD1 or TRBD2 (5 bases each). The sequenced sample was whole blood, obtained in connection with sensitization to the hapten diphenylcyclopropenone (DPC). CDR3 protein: CSATGTETYEQYF. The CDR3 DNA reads TGCAGTGCTACCGGGACCGAGACCTACGAGCAGTACTTC.